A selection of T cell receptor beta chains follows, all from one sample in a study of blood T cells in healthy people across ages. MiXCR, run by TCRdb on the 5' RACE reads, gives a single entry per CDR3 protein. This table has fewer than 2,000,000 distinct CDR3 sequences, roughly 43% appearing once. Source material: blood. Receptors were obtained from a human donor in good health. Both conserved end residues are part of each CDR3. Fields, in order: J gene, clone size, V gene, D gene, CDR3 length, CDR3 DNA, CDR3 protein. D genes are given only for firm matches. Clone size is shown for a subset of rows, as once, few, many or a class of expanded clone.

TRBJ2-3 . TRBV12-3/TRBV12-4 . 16 TGTGCCAGCAGTTTAGGGACTAACCTTGCCACAGATACGCAGTATTTT CASSLGTNLATDTQYF
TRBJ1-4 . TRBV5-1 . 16 TGCGCCAGCAGCTTTGAGGCAAGCACAACTAATGAAAAACTGTTTTTT CASSFEASTTNEKLFF
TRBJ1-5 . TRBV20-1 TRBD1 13 TGCAGTGCTTGGGACAGGGCAAATCAGCCCCAGCATTTT CSAWDRANQPQHF
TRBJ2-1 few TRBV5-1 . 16 TGCGCCAGCAGCTTGTCGGAGAGGGGGGGTGACAATGAGCAGTTCTTC CASSLSERGGDNEQFF
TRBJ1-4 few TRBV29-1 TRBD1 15 TGCAGCGTTGAAGGTTTCGGGACAGAGAATGAAAAACTGTTTTTT CSVEGFGTENEKLFF
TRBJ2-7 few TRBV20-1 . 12 TGCAGTGCTAGAGATATGGGGCTCGAGCAGTACTTC CSARDMGLEQYF
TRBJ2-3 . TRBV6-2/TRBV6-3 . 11 TGTGCCAGCAGTTACTGGGGTACGCAGTATTTT CASSYWGTQYF
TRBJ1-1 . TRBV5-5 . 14 TGTGCCAGCAGCTCCGTACCTGATGGCACTCCAGCTTTCTTT CASSSVPDGTPAFF
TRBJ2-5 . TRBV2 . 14 TGTGCCAGCAGTGAGGACCAGGGCCAAGAGACCCAGTACTTC CASSEDQGQETQYF
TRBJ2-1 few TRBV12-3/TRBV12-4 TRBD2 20 TGTGCCAGCAGTCCATTGGGGCCCTCTCAGCGGGGGGAACCTTACAATGAGCAGTTCTTC CASSPLGPSQRGEPYNEQFF
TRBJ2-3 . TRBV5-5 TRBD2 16 TGTGCCAGCAGCTTGGGGTCAGCGGGAGCGGGGGATACGCAGTATTTT CASSLGSAGAGDTQYF
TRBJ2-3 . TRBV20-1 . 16 TGCAGTGCTAGAGATGAGAGGGTAGTTTATCCAGATACGCAGTATTTT CSARDERVVYPDTQYF
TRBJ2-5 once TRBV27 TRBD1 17 TGTGCCAGCAGTCACAACGACTTCGGGACAGGGTACGAGACCCAGTACTTC CASSHNDFGTGYETQYF
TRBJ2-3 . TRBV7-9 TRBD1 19 TGTGCCAGCAGCTCACCAACCAGCGGCCGGACAGGGATGTGGGATACGCAGTATTTT CASSSPTSGRTGMWDTQYF
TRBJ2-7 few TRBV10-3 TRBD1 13 TGTGCCATCAGGACGGGACAGGGCGGGGAGCAGTACTTC CAIRTGQGGEQYF
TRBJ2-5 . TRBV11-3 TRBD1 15 TGTGCCAGCAGCCTTCGGACAGGCCGTACAGAGACCCAGTACTTC CASSLRTGRTETQYF
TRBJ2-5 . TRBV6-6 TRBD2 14 TGTGCCAGCAGACTCAGCGGGGGGCAAGAGACCCAGTACTTC CASRLSGGQETQYF
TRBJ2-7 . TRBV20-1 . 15 TGCAGTGCTAATTCAGCGACAGGGGAGGGTATCGAGCAGTACTTC CSANSATGEGIEQYF
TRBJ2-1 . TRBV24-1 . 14 TGTGCCACCAGTGATTTTGGGGGGAACAATGAGCAGTTCTTC CATSDFGGNNEQFF
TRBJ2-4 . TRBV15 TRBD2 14 TGTGCCACCAGCAGGGGGACTAGCCTCAATGAGCAGTACTTC CATSRGTSLNEQYF
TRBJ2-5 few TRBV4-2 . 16 TGTGCCAGCAGCCAACCGGGACGGACGTACCAAGAGACCCAGTACTTC CASSQPGRTYQETQYF
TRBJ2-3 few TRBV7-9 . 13 TGTGCCCTCCCGCACGGAATCACAGATACGCAGTATTTT CALPHGITDTQYF
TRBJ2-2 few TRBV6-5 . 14 TGTGCCAGCAGTCCGGACAGAATCGCCGGGGAGCTGTTTTTT CASSPDRIAGELFF
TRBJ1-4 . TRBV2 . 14 TGTGCCAGCACTGCAGGGGACCCTAATGAAAAACTGTTTTTT CASTAGDPNEKLFF
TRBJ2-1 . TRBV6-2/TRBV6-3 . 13 TGTGCCAGCAGTTCGGCCTTGGATAATGAGCAGTTCTTC CASSSALDNEQFF
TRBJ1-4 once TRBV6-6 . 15 TGTGCCAGCAGTTATATCTCTGGGAGGGATGAAAAACTGTTTTTT CASSYISGRDEKLFF
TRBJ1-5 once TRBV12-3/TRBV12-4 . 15 TGTGCCAGCAGTTTAGTTCGGGGGAAGAATCAGCCCCAGCATTTT CASSLVRGKNQPQHF
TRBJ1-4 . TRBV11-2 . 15 TGTGCCAGCAGCTTAGCGATTCTGCCTAATGAAAAACTGTTTTTT CASSLAILPNEKLFF
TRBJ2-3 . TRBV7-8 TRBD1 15 TGTGTCAGCAGCTTCACCCAGGGGGCTTCAGATACGCAGTATTTT CVSSFTQGASDTQYF
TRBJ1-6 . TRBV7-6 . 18 TGTGCCAGCAGCTTAGCGGGGGCCGGGATGGGGATTCCTTCACCCCTCCACTTT CASSLAGAGMGIPSPLHF
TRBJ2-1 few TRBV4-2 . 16 TGTGCCAGCAGCCAAGTAGGCAGGGGCTCGGCGGGTGAGCAGTTCTTC CASSQVGRGSAGEQFF
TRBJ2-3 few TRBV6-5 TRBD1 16 TGTGCCAGCAGCCCTATCGGACAGGGTGGCACAGATACGCAGTATTTT CASSPIGQGGTDTQYF
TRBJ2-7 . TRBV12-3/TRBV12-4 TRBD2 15 TGTGCCAGCAGTGCACTAGCGGGGGTATCCTACGAGCAGTACTTC CASSALAGVSYEQYF
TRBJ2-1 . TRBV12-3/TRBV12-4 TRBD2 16 TGTGCCAGCAGGCTCTCGGTAGCGGGGGGGTACAATGAGCAGTTCTTC CASRLSVAGGYNEQFF
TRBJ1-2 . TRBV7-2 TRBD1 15 TGTGCCTGCAGCTCCCCGGACAGGGGAATATTTGGCTACACCTTC CACSSPDRGIFGYTF
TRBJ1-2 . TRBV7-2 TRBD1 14 TGTGCCAGCAGCTTAGGACAGGGGACCCATGGCTGCACCTTC CASSLGQGTHGCTF
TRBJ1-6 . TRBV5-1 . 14 TGCGCCAGCAGCCCGACGGTGAATAATTCACCCCTCCACTTT CASSPTVNNSPLHF
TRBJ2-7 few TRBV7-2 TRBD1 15 TGTGCCAGCAGCACCCGACAGGGGGCCCCCTACGAGCAGTACTTC CASSTRQGAPYEQYF
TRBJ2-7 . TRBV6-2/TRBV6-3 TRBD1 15 TGTGCCAGCAGTTACGGACAGGGGGGACCCTACGAGCAGTACTTC CASSYGQGGPYEQYF
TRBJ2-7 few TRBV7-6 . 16 TGTGCCAGCAGCTCCTGGGGGCCTAACGGAGCCTACGAGCAGTACTTC CASSSWGPNGAYEQYF
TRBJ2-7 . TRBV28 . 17 TGTGCCAGCAGTTTATGGGAGGGTGATACCCTTGTACGATCGCAGTACTTC CASSLWEGDTLVRSQYF
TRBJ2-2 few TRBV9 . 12 TGTGCCAGCAGCGTAGCTTCTGGGGAGCTGTTTTTT CASSVASGELFF
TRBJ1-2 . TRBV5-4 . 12 TGTGCCAGCAGCCACGACCCCTATGGCTACACCTTC CASSHDPYGYTF
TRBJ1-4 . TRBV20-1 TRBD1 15 TGCAGTGCTCGGGGAGGGGACAGCAACAATGAAAAACTGTTTTTT CSARGGDSNNEKLFF
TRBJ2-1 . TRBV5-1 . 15 TGCGCCAGCAGCTTAGGCGGGGGCCCCGTCAATGAGCAGTTCTTC CASSLGGGPVNEQFF
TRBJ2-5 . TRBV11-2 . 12 TGTGCCAGCAGGGGGGACACCGGCACACAGTACTTC CASRGDTGTQYF
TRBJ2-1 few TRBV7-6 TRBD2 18 TGTGCCAGCAGCTTGGAAGCGGGGGGGCCGGGGTACCCCAATGAGCAGTTCTTC CASSLEAGGPGYPNEQFF
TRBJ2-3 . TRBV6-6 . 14 TGTGCCAGCAGAACCGGGACGGACACAGATACGCAGTATTTT CASRTGTDTDTQYF
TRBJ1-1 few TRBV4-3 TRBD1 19 TGCGCCAGCAGCCAAGATATCAAGATATTCACGAACAGGGGTCTCGAAGCTTTCTTT CASSQDIKIFTNRGLEAFF
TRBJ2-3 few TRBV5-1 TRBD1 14 TGCGCCAGCGACACAGGGGGTCCGACAGATACGCAGTATTTT CASDTGGPTDTQYF
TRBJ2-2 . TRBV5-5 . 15 TGTGCCAGCAGCTTGTTACCCCAGTTCACCGGGGAGCTGTTTTTT CASSLLPQFTGELFF
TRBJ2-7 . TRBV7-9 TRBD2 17 TGTGCCAGCAGCCGAGGACTAGCGGGGGGGTTCTCCTACGAGCAGTACTTC CASSRGLAGGFSYEQYF
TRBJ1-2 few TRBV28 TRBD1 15 TGTGCCAGCAGACCCTCGGACAGGTTAAACTATGGCTACACCTTC CASRPSDRLNYGYTF
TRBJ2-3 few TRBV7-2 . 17 TGTGCCAGCAGCTTAGAGGCCGGCGGGGTTAGTACAGATACGCAGTATTTT CASSLEAGGVSTDTQYF